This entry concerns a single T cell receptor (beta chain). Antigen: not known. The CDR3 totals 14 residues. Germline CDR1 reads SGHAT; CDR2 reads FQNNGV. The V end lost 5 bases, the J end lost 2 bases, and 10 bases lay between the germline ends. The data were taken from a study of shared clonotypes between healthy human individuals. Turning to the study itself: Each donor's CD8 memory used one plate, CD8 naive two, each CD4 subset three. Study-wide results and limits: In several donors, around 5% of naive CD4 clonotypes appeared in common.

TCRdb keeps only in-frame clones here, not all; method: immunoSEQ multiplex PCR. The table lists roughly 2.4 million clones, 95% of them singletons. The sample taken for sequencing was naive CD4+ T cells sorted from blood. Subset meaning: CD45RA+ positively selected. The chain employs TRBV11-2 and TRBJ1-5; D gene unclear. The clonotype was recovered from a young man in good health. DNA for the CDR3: TGTGCCAGCAGCCCCCAAACCGGCAATCAGCCCCAGCATTTT. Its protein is CASSPQTGNQPQHF.